What follows are 9 T cell receptor beta chains derived from one specimen sequenced in a study of blood T cell repertoires in COVID-19. Assay: immunoSEQ multiplex PCR; the TCRdb copy retains only in-frame clones and omits some. The table shows some 150,000 clones, with 85% occurring only once. The sample comprised peripheral blood. These receptors were collected from a middle-aged woman with active or convalescent COVID-19.

This chain connects TRBV19 to TRBJ2-5, with 7 bases identical to TRBD1. Trimming cost V 3 bases and J 5 bases; bases outside gene matches: 6. The CDR3 is 14 amino acids. The germline V gene encodes CDR1 LNHDA and CDR2 SQIVND (reference sequence). This CDR3 reads CASSMWQGVETQYF. The CDR3 DNA reads as TGTGCCAGTAGTATGTGGCAGGGGGTTGAGACCCAGTACTTC. Drawing the rest from reference TRBV19 and TRBJ2-5, the complete variable domain is DGGITQSPKYLFRKEGQNVTLSCEQNLNHDAMYWYRQDPGQGLRLIYYSQIVNDFQKGDIAEGYSVSREKKESFPLTVTSAQKNPTAFYLCASSMWQGVETQYFGPGTRLLVL.

This clone is a singleton in its sample. The chain uses TRBV10-2 and TRBJ1-3, with D perhaps TRBD1 (5 bases). V dropped 2 bases and J dropped 0 bases, with 17 bases sitting between them. Looked up from germline, CDR1 is WSHSY and CDR2 is SAAADI. The CDR3 runs 18 residues. CDR3 protein: CASSEPSFRQSSGNTIYF. The CDR3 DNA sequence: TGCGCCAGCAGTGAGCCGAGTTTCCGACAGAGCTCTGGAAACACCATATATTTT.

The V gene is TRBV24-1, the J gene TRBJ1-5, with D possibly being TRBD1 (5 bases). The V gene lost 9 bases and the J gene lost 2 bases, with 19 bases spanning the gap. Per germline, CDR1 KGHDR and CDR2 SFDVKD. The CDR3 runs to 16 residues. The chain's CDR3 is CATAATDRGGNQPQHF. CDR3 DNA sequence: TGTGCCACCGCAGCTACCGACCGGGGGGGCAATCAGCCCCAGCATTTT.

The chain couples TRBV6-5 to TRBJ1-2; D ambiguous. CDR1 MNHEY and CDR2 SVGAGI come from the germline V gene. There are 13 residues in the CDR3. Trimming stripped 11 bases from V and 0 bases from J, with 13 bases between. The CDR3 is CAGTAETNYGYTF. Here the CDR3 DNA reads TGTGCCGGTACAGCCGAAACTAACTATGGCTACACCTTC.

The chain links TRBV11-2 to TRBJ2-7, with D perhaps matching TRBD2 (5 bases). From germline, CDR1 is SGHAT and CDR2 FQNNGV. The V end was cut by 1 base, the J end by 2 bases, with 9 bases between. This CDR3 spans 14 amino acids. The CDR3 loop reads CASSLGGLTYEQYF. The DNA of the CDR3 is TGTGCCAGCAGCTTAGGTGGACTTACCTACGAGCAGTACTTC.

This chain links TRBV2 with TRBJ1-4; D may be TRBD1 (6 bases). Trimming took 4 bases from V and 8 from J, leaving 14 bases between them. CDR3 length: 14 amino acids. CDR1 is SNHLY and CDR2 is FYNNEI in the germline V gene. The CDR3 loop reads CASSVWDNREKLFF. The CDR3 nucleotides read TGTGCCAGCAGTGTGTGGGACAACCGCGAAAAACTGTTTTTT.

This sequence joins TRBV27 and TRBJ2-1; TRBD2 matches at 13 bases. The CDR3 is made up of 14 amino acids. Unmatched junction bases numbered 6, after V lost 2 bases and J lost 14 bases. CDR1 and CDR2 (germline): MNHEY, SMNVEV (reference sequence). The CDR3 loop is CASSLGTSGKFKFF. CDR3 nucleotides: TGTGCCAGCAGTTTAGGGACTAGCGGGAAATTTAAGTTCTTC.

The chain uses TRBV7-9 and TRBJ1-3; 7 bases are a match to TRBD1. This CDR3 is built from 15 residues. Per the germline V gene, CDR1 is SEHNR and CDR2 is FQNEAQ (reference sequence). V lost 1 base, J lost 4 bases, and 4 bases stayed unmatched. CDR3 amino acids: CASSLETGRGNTIYF. The CDR3 DNA is TGTGCCAGCAGCTTAGAGACAGGGAGGGGAAACACCATATATTTT.

V is TRBV15 and J is TRBJ1-2; TRBD1 aligns across 7 bases. Germline V gene sequence: CDR1 LNHNV, CDR2 YYDKDF (reference sequence). Trimming took 0 bases from V and 5 from J; bases not matched to a gene: 6. There are 15 residues in the CDR3. The CDR3 region has the DNA TGTGCCACCAGCAGAGATCGCGGACAGGAGTATGGCTACACCTTC. Protein sequence: CATSRDRGQEYGYTF.